The 18 T cell receptor beta chains given below trace back to one sample, sequenced in a study of T cell responses to AZD1222 COVID-19 vaccine. This table comes from immunoSEQ multiplex PCR, and its TCRdb copy is limited to in-frame clones, with some not included. The repertoire includes roughly 170,000 clones, 94% of them detected once, and roughly 1.5% sits in the top ten. Source: peripheral blood, taken 28 days after the second AZD1222 dose. Receptors were obtained from an adult who received the AZD1222 COVID-19 vaccine.

The rearrangement links TRBV7-9 to TRBJ1-2, with D unclear. Trimming pared 5 bases from V and 12 bases from J, leaving 19 bases between. Germline CDR1 and CDR2: SEHNR and FQNEAQ (reference sequence). This CDR3 region has 13 residues. The CDR3 DNA reads as TGTGCCAGCAGCCTAATCCCCGGCGGCCCTGACACCTTC. Amino acid sequence: CASSLIPGGPDTF. Full variable domain (remainder filled in from reference TRBV7-9 and TRBJ1-2): DTGVSQNPRHKITKRGQNVTFRCDPISEHNRLYWYRQTLGQGPEFLTYFQNEAQLEKSRLLSDRFSAERPKGSFSTLEIQRTEQGDSAMYLCASSLIPGGPDTFGSGTRLTVV.

With regard to this clone: The junction departs from germline at one end; a sequencing error may be responsible. The chain carries TRBV7-2 and TRBJ1-3; no reliable D call. Germline V gives CDR1 SGHTA, CDR2 FQGNSA. This CDR3 comprises 15 residues. DNA of the CDR3: TGTGCCAGCAGTTTAGGTTCCCCGACCGGAAACACCATATATTTT. It is translated as CASSLGSPTGNTIYF.

V is TRBV27 and J is TRBJ1-1; D might be TRBD1 (6 bases). Between the trimmed V and J ends, which lost 3 bases and 4 bases, there was a span of 15 bases. Per germline, CDR1 MNHEY and CDR2 SMNVEV (reference sequence). The length of the CDR3 is 15 residues. The CDR3, as DNA: TGTGCCAGCAGTTTGAGCTCGAGGGGGAGCACTGAAGCTTTCTTT. This translates into CASSLSSRGSTEAFF.

The chain uses TRBV5-1 and TRBJ2-1; TRBD2 aligns across 7 bases. Trimming at V came to 0 bases and at J to 7 bases, leaving 10 bases not matched to a gene. The CDR3 extends over 16 amino acids. CDR1 and CDR2 (germline): SGHRS, YFSETQ. CDR3 protein: CASSLGPGTNTNEQFF. Written as DNA, the CDR3 is TGCGCCAGCAGCTTGGGACCCGGGACTAATACGAATGAGCAGTTCTTC.

The chain joins TRBV2 to TRBJ2-1; D may be TRBD1 (7 bases). V was clipped by 8 bases and J by 7 bases, with 15 bases between them. Germline V CDR1 and CDR2: SNHLY, FYNNEI. The CDR3 runs 13 residues. As DNA, the CDR3 is TGTGCCAGCCAGAGGGCAGGGGGGAATGAGCAGTTCTTC. This gives the protein CASQRAGGNEQFF.

This chain uses TRBV27 with TRBJ1-1; tentative D call: TRBD1 (5 bases). The CDR3 extends over 19 amino acids. V lost 2 bases to trimming and J lost 1 base, with 23 bases between them. Germline V lookup: CDR1 MNHEY, CDR2 SMNVEV (reference sequence). The CDR3 DNA is TGTGCCAGCAGTTTACGGCCGGCGGACCCTTCAGGGTGGAACACTGAAGCTTTCTTT. This translates into CASSLRPADPSGWNTEAFF.

The V and J genes are TRBV28 and TRBJ2-7; the D is unclear. The germline V gene has CDR1 MDHEN and CDR2 SYDVKM. There are 14 residues in the CDR3. V lost 3 bases, J lost 7 bases, and 16 bases lay in between. The CDR3: CASSFRVAREEQYF. For the CDR3, the DNA is TGTGCCAGCAGTTTTAGGGTGGCCCGAGAAGAGCAGTACTTC.

This rearrangement joins TRBV3-1 (or the pseudogene TRBV3-2) to TRBJ1-3; D is undetermined. Germline V gives CDR1 LGHDT, CDR2 YNNKEL (reference sequence). This CDR3 has 17 amino acids. Trimming cost V 2 bases and J 4 bases, with 18 bases left between them. CDR3 nucleotide sequence: TGTGCCAGCAGCCAACAGTCGGGCGTACCAACCGGAAACACCATATATTTT. Translating it yields CASSQQSGVPTGNTIYF.

The chain recombines TRBV3-1 (or the pseudogene TRBV3-2) with TRBJ2-7; D unresolved. The CDR3 extends over 15 amino acids. Germline CDR1 is LGHDT and CDR2 is YNNKEL (reference sequence). Between the trimmed V and J ends, which lost 2 bases and 0 bases, there was a span of 11 bases. For the CDR3, the DNA is TGTGCCAGCAGCCAACCCTCCCGAAGCTCCTACGAGCAGTACTTC. Translating it yields CASSQPSRSSYEQYF.

This clone was recorded only once. The CDR3 is CSALRGDTEAFF. The CDR3 bases are TGCAGCGCCCTAAGGGGGGACACTGAAGCTTTCTTT. The V and J genes are TRBV29-1 and TRBJ1-1; weak D call: TRBD1 (6 bases). Germline CDR1 SQVTM, CDR2 ANQGSEA. V was shortened by 7 bases and J by 3 bases, with 12 bases between the two germline ends. This CDR3 spans 12 amino acids.

The chain couples TRBV29-1 to TRBJ1-2, with D unresolved. Trimming shortened V by 3 bases and J by 1 base, and 6 bases separated the two germline ends. CDR1 and CDR2 (germline): SQVTM, ANQGSEA. The CDR3 is 12 residues long. CDR3 region: CSVDGSNYGYTF. In nucleotides, the CDR3 is TGCAGCGTTGACGGCAGTAACTATGGCTACACCTTC. Combining the CDR3 with reference TRBV29-1 and TRBJ1-2 gives the whole variable domain SAVISQKPSRDICQRGTSLTIQCQVDSQVTMMFWYRQQPGQSLTLIATANQGSEATYESGFVIDKFPISRPNLTFSTLTVSNMSPEDSSIYLCSVDGSNYGYTFGSGTRLTVV.

V and J are TRBV7-2 and TRBJ2-3; either TRBD1 or TRBD2 may fit D (5 bases each). V was trimmed by 6 bases and J by 7 bases, leaving 14 bases between them. This CDR3 spans 13 amino acids. In germline, CDR1 is SGHTA, CDR2 FQGNSA. The CDR3 region is CASRTRAGNTQYF. CDR3 DNA sequence: TGTGCCAGCAGGACCAGGGCGGGTAATACGCAGTATTTT. Based on the CDR3 plus reference TRBV7-2 and TRBJ2-3, the full variable domain is GAGVSQSPSNKVTEKGKDVELRCDPISGHTALYWYRQSLGQGLEFLIYFQGNSAPDKSGLPSDRFSAERTGGSVSTLTIQRTQQEDSAVYLCASRTRAGNTQYFGPGTRLTVL.

The gene calls are TRBV6-5 and TRBJ2-3, with TRBD1 matching 8 bases. The CDR3 loop spans 14 amino acids. Germline loops: CDR1 MNHEY, CDR2 SVGAGI. V dropped 2 bases and J dropped 4; count of bases not matched to a gene: 2. The CDR3 coding sequence is TGTGCCAGCAGTTACGACAGGGGCGCAGATACGCAGTATTTT. Translation: CASSYDRGADTQYF.

In the case of this clone: The same CDR3 arises from other DNA sequences in this sample as well. The CDR3 DNA is TGCAGTGCCCCGGTAGACACTGAAGCTTTCTTT. It yields the protein CSAPVDTEAFF. The chain has TRBV20-1 and TRBJ1-1; D is undetermined. The CDR3 has 11 amino acids. V lost 6 bases, J lost 3 bases, and 8 bases lay in between. The germline CDR1 and CDR2 sequences are DFQATT and SNEGSKA (reference sequence).

This clone has only one observation. This chain joins TRBV19 and TRBJ1-5; TRBD1 agrees at 8 bases. The V segment lost 4 bases and the J segment 9 bases; nucleotides outside the gene matches: 5. The CDR3 covers 13 residues. CDR1 is LNHDA and CDR2 is SQIVND in the germline V gene (reference sequence). The CDR3, as DNA: TGTGCCAGTAGTAACCAGGGGGCTGTGCCCCAGCATTTT. Encoded protein: CASSNQGAVPQHF.

The genes are TRBV19 and TRBJ1-1, with D uncertain. Trimming removed 5 bases at V and 2 bases at J, with 21 bases between. CDR1 is LNHDA, CDR2 SQIVND, per germline (reference sequence). The CDR3 totals 17 residues. The CDR3 DNA reads as TGTGCCAGTAGTCCCACCTTTTGGGTGGATTCAAACACTGAAGCTTTCTTT. Translation: CASSPTFWVDSNTEAFF.

The chain couples TRBV6-5 to TRBJ1-4; D gene uncertain. Germline-derived CDR1 and CDR2 are MNHEY and SVGAGI. The V end lost 4 bases, the J end lost 8 bases, and 8 bases lay between the germline ends. The CDR3 extends over 12 amino acids. The CDR3 DNA reads as TGTGCCAGCAGTTTCCTTGGGGAAAAACTGTTTTTT. It encodes CASSFLGEKLFF.

This chain links TRBV7-9 with TRBJ2-6, with TRBD2 as a possible D gene (5 bases). This CDR3 comprises 18 residues. Germline loops: CDR1 SEHNR, CDR2 FQNEAQ (reference sequence). V dropped 3 bases and J dropped 0 bases, with 15 bases sitting between them. The CDR3 DNA reads TGTGCCAGCAGCTTTCTAGGCGTGAGGGACTCTGGGGCCAACGTCCTGACTTTC. Amino acid sequence: CASSFLGVRDSGANVLTF.